A selection of T cell receptor beta chains follows, all from one sample in a study of cytomegalovirus exposure and HLA in healthy donors. Sequencing used immunoSEQ multiplex PCR; TCRdb keeps in-frame clones, though not all of them. The sample lists roughly 200,000 clones, 70% to 75% occurring once. The sample taken for sequencing was PBMCs. The receptors come from a male donor in good health and CMV-seronegative. The CDR3 runs from the conserved cysteine through the conserved F or W. The D gene is left open where the match is weak. The listing skips clone size in some rows; elsewhere it reads once, few, many or a size class.

v_gene	j_gene	abundance	d_gene	CDR3aa	CDR3nt
TRBV7-9	TRBJ1-5	-	TRBD1	CASIPGQGAGQPQHF	TGTGCCAGCATCCCAGGACAGGGGGCAGGTCAGCCCCAGCATTTT
TRBV9	TRBJ1-6	-	TRBD1	CASSGAGGISPLHF	TGTGCCAGCAGCGGGGCAGGGGGCATTTCACCCCTCCACTTT
TRBV4-2	TRBJ1-3	-	TRBD1	CASSQDALTGIGGNTIYF	TGTGCCAGCAGCCAAGATGCCTTGACAGGGATTGGTGGAAACACCATATATTTT
TRBV5-1	TRBJ1-6	-	-	CASRRELLNNSPLHF	TGCGCCAGTAGACGGGAGCTCCTAAATAATTCACCCCTCCACTTT
TRBV25-1	TRBJ2-1	-	TRBD2	CASSPRGGRAFEQFF	TGTGCCAGCAGTCCCCGGGGGGGCAGGGCGTTTGAGCAGTTCTTC
TRBV4-1	TRBJ1-5	-	TRBD1	CASSQDGTGIGNQPQHF	TGCGCCAGCAGCCAAGACGGGACAGGGATTGGCAATCAGCCCCAGCATTTT
TRBV5-1	TRBJ2-1	-	TRBD2	CASSSALAGITYNEQFF	TGCGCCAGCAGCTCGGCCTTAGCGGGGATAACCTACAATGAGCAGTTCTTC
TRBV6-4	TRBJ2-3	few	TRBD1	CASSEGTAPDTQYF	TGTGCCAGCAGTGAGGGGACAGCACCAGATACGCAGTATTTT
TRBV28	TRBJ2-3	-	-	CASSHRQDTQYF	TGTGCCAGCAGTCACCGACAGGATACGCAGTATTTT
TRBV2	TRBJ2-5	few	TRBD2	CASSDPGLAGVETQYF	TGTGCCAGCAGTGACCCGGGACTAGCGGGAGTCGAGACCCAGTACTTC
TRBV4-1	TRBJ2-1	few	TRBD1	CASSPGGNEQFF	TGCGCCAGCAGCCCAGGGGGTAATGAGCAGTTCTTC
TRBV30	TRBJ1-5	once	TRBD1	CAWSGNQGAQPQHF	TGTGCCTGGAGTGGGAACCAGGGGGCTCAGCCCCAGCATTTT
TRBV7-2	TRBJ1-4	-	-	CASRPRSATNEKLFF	TGTGCCAGCAGACCACGCAGTGCAACTAATGAAAAACTGTTTTTT
TRBV5-1	TRBJ2-1	-	-	CASSLGPGTTVEQFF	TGCGCCAGCAGCTTGGGGCCCGGGACAACGGTTGAGCAGTTCTTC
TRBV14	TRBJ2-5	-	TRBD2	CASSQRLAGPQETQYF	TGTGCCAGCAGCCAACGACTAGCGGGCCCCCAAGAGACCCAGTACTTC
TRBV7-9	TRBJ2-3	few	TRBD1	CASSLAGTGITTDTQYF	TGTGCCAGCAGCTTGGCCGGGACAGGGATTACCACAGATACGCAGTATTTT